One and the same sample provided the 3 T cell receptor beta chains below, sequenced in a study of PD-1 blockade in classical Hodgkin lymphoma. Each patient's relapse followed autologous stem cell transplantation, and brentuximab vedotin exposure varied. This table comes from immunoSEQ multiplex PCR, and its TCRdb copy is limited to in-frame clones, with some not included. Counted here are about 29,000 clones, just over 70% occurring once; the ten biggest clones make up approximately 4.3%. Sequenced here: peripheral blood mononuclear cells (PBMCs), sampled before the second cycle of nivolumab. The receptors originated from a human donor with classical Hodgkin lymphoma.

V usage is TRBV28 and J usage is TRBJ2-7; 8 nucleotides match TRBD1. The ends lost 2 bases at V and 0 bases at J; junction bases unmatched: 3. The CDR3 is 15 amino acids. Germline V gene sequence: CDR1 MDHEN, CDR2 SYDVKM. The CDR3 region has the DNA TGTGCCAGCAGTTTAAGTCAGGGGGCCTCCTACGAGCAGTACTTC. Its protein is CASSLSQGASYEQYF.

This clone has a single count. The J gene is TRBJ1-2, the V gene TRBV4-3; no firm D call. Germline CDR1 and CDR2: LGHNA and YSLEER. The CDR3 consists of 18 residues. The V end was cut by 0 bases, the J end by 7 bases, with 24 bases between. The CDR3 is CASSQDSDAGPSIRGYTF. As DNA, the CDR3 is TGCGCCAGCAGCCAAGATTCGGACGCAGGACCGTCTATCCGTGGCTACACCTTC.

The CDR3 is CASSLRQLVSTGELFF. CDR3 DNA: TGTGCCAGCAGCCTCAGACAGTTAGTATCCACCGGGGAGCTGTTTTTT. J is TRBJ2-2 and V is TRBV13; D is possibly TRBD1 (5 bases). V was trimmed by 5 bases and J by 4 bases, leaving 17 bases between them. The CDR3 totals 16 residues. The germline V gene has CDR1 PRHDT and CDR2 FYEKMQ (reference sequence).